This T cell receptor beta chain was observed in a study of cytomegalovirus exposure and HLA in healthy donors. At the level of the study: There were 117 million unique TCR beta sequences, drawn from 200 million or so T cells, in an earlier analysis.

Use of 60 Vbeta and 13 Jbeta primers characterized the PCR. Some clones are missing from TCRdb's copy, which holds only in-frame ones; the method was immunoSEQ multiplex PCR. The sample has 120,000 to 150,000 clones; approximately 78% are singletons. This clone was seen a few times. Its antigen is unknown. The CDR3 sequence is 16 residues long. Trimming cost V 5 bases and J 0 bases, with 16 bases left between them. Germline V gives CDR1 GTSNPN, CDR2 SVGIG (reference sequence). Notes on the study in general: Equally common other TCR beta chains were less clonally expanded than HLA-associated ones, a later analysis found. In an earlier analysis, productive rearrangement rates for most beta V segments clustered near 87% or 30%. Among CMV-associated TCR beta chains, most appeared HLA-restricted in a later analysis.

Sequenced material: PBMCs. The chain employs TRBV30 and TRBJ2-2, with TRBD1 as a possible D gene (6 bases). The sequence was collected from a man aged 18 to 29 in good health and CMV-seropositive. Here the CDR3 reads CAWGGPQGANTGELFF. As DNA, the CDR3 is TGTGCCTGGGGGGGCCCACAGGGCGCGAACACCGGGGAGCTGTTTTTT.